Following are 9 T cell receptor beta chains from one sample sequenced in a study of vaccination effects on CD4 cells after COVID-19. In the ViraFEST assay, antigen-specific CD4+ clonotypes were identified by expansion after peptide-pool stimulation. The culture ran for 10 days before CD4+ T cells were isolated. It was between March and December 2020 that the person had a SARS-CoV-2 infection confirmed by PCR. For these TCRs, the target antigens are not known. The assay was immunoSEQ multiplex PCR, and TCRdb's table has in-frame clones only and misses some. The data show fewer than 90,000 clones, around 70% seen once. Sequencing was performed on CD4+ T cells from PBMCs cultured with HIV peptides, taken before COVID-19 vaccination. The sample's subset: HIV-1 Nef peptide pool negative control/reference culture. The receptors originated from a human donor who had a prior SARS-CoV-2 infection.

This sequence joins TRBV3-1 (or the pseudogene TRBV3-2) and TRBJ1-1; TRBD1 matches at 10 bases. Germline V gene lookup returns CDR1 LGHDT and CDR2 YNNKEL (reference sequence). The CDR3 extends over 16 amino acids. V trimming: 3 bases; J trimming: 7 bases; junction bases outside the gene matches: 11. The chain's CDR3 is CASSHPPGQGSGEAFF. For the CDR3, the DNA is TGTGCCAGCAGCCATCCGCCGGGACAGGGGAGCGGTGAAGCTTTCTTT.

The chain is built from TRBV3-1 (or the pseudogene TRBV3-2) and TRBJ2-5, with D uncertain. The CDR3 sequence is 13 residues long. Germline V gives CDR1 LGHDT, CDR2 YNNKEL (reference sequence). Trimming removed 7 bases at V and 3 bases at J, with 12 bases between. CDR3: CASKANWEETQYF. In DNA, the CDR3 is TGTGCCAGCAAGGCCAACTGGGAAGAGACCCAGTACTTC.

The V gene is TRBV6-5, the J gene TRBJ1-1; TRBD1 is a possible D gene (6 bases). CDR3 length: 15 residues. Per the germline V gene, CDR1 is MNHEY and CDR2 is SVGAGI. V gave up 0 bases and J gave up 0 bases, with 8 bases separating them. The CDR3 protein is CASSYSGGMNTEAFF. As DNA, the CDR3 is TGTGCCAGCAGTTACTCGGGGGGCATGAACACTGAAGCTTTCTTT.

This chain joins TRBV7-9 and TRBJ2-7, with D tentatively TRBD2 (6 bases). CDR3 length equals 13 residues. In germline, CDR1 is SEHNR, CDR2 FQNEAQ (reference sequence). V lost 5 bases and J lost 9, with 17 bases in between. DNA for the CDR3: TGTGCCAGCAGCCGGAGCATGAGGGAGGTGCAGTACTTC. It yields the protein CASSRSMREVQYF.

The rearrangement joins TRBV5-8 to TRBJ2-1; 9 bases line up with TRBD1. This CDR3 has 15 amino acids. Germline values: CDR1 SGHTS, CDR2 YDEGEE. J gave up 7 bases and V 4 bases, and 9 bases lay outside the gene matches. CDR3 coding DNA: TGTGCCAGCAGCCTCCGGGACAGGGCGAGGAATGAGCAGTTCTTC. Protein sequence: CASSLRDRARNEQFF.

This rearrangement joins TRBV6-5 to TRBJ1-2; weak D call: TRBD1 (5 bases). Per germline, CDR1 MNHEY and CDR2 SVGAGI. Trimming removed 2 bases from V and 4 bases from J, with 11 bases in between. The CDR3 spans 14 residues. As DNA, the CDR3 is TGTGCCAGCAGTTACGGGCGGGGGTTCTATGGCTACACCTTC. It specifies CASSYGRGFYGYTF.

The rearrangement uses TRBV2 and TRBJ1-2, with TRBD1 matching over 8 bases. CDR3 length equals 14 residues. Germline V gene data show CDR1 as SNHLY and CDR2 as FYNNEI. After removal of 6 bases from V and 5 bases from J, the junction contained 8 bases not matched to a gene. CDR3 nucleotide sequence: TGTGCCAGCAGCACGGACAGGGCAACATATGGCTACACCTTC. Protein sequence: CASSTDRATYGYTF.

CDR3 region: CSVSGTEQETQYF. Here the CDR3 DNA reads TGCAGCGTTAGCGGGACAGAGCAAGAGACCCAGTACTTC. The chain carries TRBV29-1 and TRBJ2-5; perhaps D is TRBD1 or TRBD2 (7 bases each). Germline V gives CDR1 SQVTM, CDR2 ANQGSEA. V shed 5 bases and J shed 2 bases, with 12 bases lying between them. The CDR3 runs to 13 residues.

This clone was seen more than once but under ten times. The V call is TRBV10-3, the J call TRBJ2-3; the match to TRBD2 covers 10 bases. Germline V gene sequence: CDR1 ENHRY, CDR2 SYGVKD. The CDR3 spans 17 residues. Trimming took 3 bases from V and 6 from J; bases not matched to a gene: 12. CDR3 DNA sequence: TGTGCCATCAGTGAACGCCTAGCGGGAGACGCTTCCGATACGCAGTATTTT. Translated: CAISERLAGDASDTQYF.